Presented here are 17 T cell receptor beta chains from one specimen sequenced in a study of beta chain features in type 1 diabetes. The whole isolated RNA underwent reverse transcription, so sequencing captured expressed TCRB transcripts. Clones were read by immunoSEQ multiplex PCR, and TCRdb kept only the in-frame ones, dropping some. The sample has some 290,000 clones, roughly 24% seen once; the top ten hold 0.012%. Study results and caveats: All four CD4+ subsets of Type 1 diabetes patients contained TCRB CDR3s that were moderately but significantly shorter.

No antigen has been assigned to these receptors. The material sequenced was naive CD4+ T cells from blood. All receptors derive from a woman younger than 45 with type 1 diabetes.

The rearrangement joins TRBV19 to TRBJ1-1, with 7 bases identical to TRBD1. Germline CDR1 LNHDA, CDR2 SQIVND (reference sequence). This CDR3 has 15 residues. Germline trimming cut 5 bases from V and 3 bases from J; bases unmatched to any gene: 9. CDR3 DNA: TGTGCCAGTAGTCTTACAGGGGCCGGGGACACTGAAGCTTTCTTT. It codes for CASSLTGAGDTEAFF. Drawing the rest from reference TRBV19 and TRBJ1-1, the complete variable domain is DGGITQSPKYLFRKEGQNVTLSCEQNLNHDAMYWYRQDPGQGLRLIYYSQIVNDFQKGDIAEGYSVSREKKESFPLTVTSAQKNPTAFYLCASSLTGAGDTEAFFGQGTRLTVV.

The V and J genes are TRBV7-3 and TRBJ2-5, with 7 positions matching TRBD2. This CDR3 contains 14 residues. CDR1 and CDR2 (germline): SGHTA, FQGTGA. V trimming: 5 bases; J trimming: 5 bases; junction bases outside the gene matches: 8. The CDR3 region has the DNA TGTGCCAGCAGCCCCGGGCCCGGGAGGGAGACCCAGTACTTC. Its translation: CASSPGPGRETQYF.

The V and J genes are TRBV19 and TRBJ2-1; perhaps TRBD2 as D (6 bases). The CDR3 is made up of 14 amino acids. The V end was cut by 5 bases, the J end by 6 bases, with 14 bases between. Germline CDR1 LNHDA, CDR2 SQIVND (reference sequence). The CDR3 reads CASSRAGTPNEQFF. CDR3 nucleotides: TGTGCCAGTAGTCGAGCCGGGACTCCCAATGAGCAGTTCTTC.

A few counts support this clone. The chain employs TRBV7-9 and TRBJ1-5, with D perhaps matching TRBD1 (5 bases). CDR3 length: 14 residues. CDR1 is SEHNR and CDR2 is FQNEAQ in the germline V gene (reference sequence). V was clipped by 8 bases and J by 4 bases, with 15 bases between them. CDR3: CASSLREVNQPQHF. In DNA, the CDR3 is TGTGCCAGCTCCCTCAGGGAGGTTAATCAGCCCCAGCATTTT.

Comment on this clone: Additional DNA sequences in this sample encode the identical CDR3. The V call is TRBV30, the J call TRBJ2-5; weak D call: TRBD2 (5 bases). Trimming took 0 bases from V and 5 from J, leaving 10 bases between them. The germline V gene encodes CDR1 GTSNPN and CDR2 SVGIG (reference sequence). CDR3 length equals 13 residues. CDR3 coding DNA: TGTGCCTGGAGTGTACGGGGTCGGGAGACCCAGTACTTC. As protein: CAWSVRGRETQYF.

This chain connects TRBV13 to TRBJ1-2; D gene unclear. The CDR3 spans 13 residues. Germline assignment: CDR1 PRHDT and CDR2 FYEKMQ (reference sequence). The V end lost 2 bases, the J end lost 4 bases, and 8 bases lay between the germline ends. This CDR3 reads CASSLQVAYGYTF. CDR3 in DNA: TGTGCCAGCAGCTTACAGGTGGCCTATGGCTACACCTTC.

This clone occurred a few times. Other DNA sequences in this specimen translate into the identical CDR3. The chain carries TRBV30 and TRBJ1-1; 8 bases map to TRBD1. Germline trimming cut 0 bases from V and 5 bases from J; bases unmatched to any gene: 2. CDR1 and CDR2 from the germline V gene are GTSNPN and SVGIG (reference sequence). This CDR3 spans 13 amino acids. CDR3 in DNA: TGTGCCTGGAGTGTAGGACAGGGAACTGAAGCTTTCTTT. Encoded protein: CAWSVGQGTEAFF.

A few counts support this clone. CDR3 loop: CASSWRDRAWETQYF. The CDR3 DNA is TGTGCCAGCAGCTGGAGGGACAGGGCTTGGGAGACCCAGTACTTC. The V gene is TRBV5-4, the J gene TRBJ2-5; 9 bases agree with TRBD1. Losses at the gene ends were 3 bases for V and 5 bases for J; bases not matched to a gene: 8. The germline gives CDR1 SGHNT, CDR2 YYREEE (reference sequence). This CDR3 region has 15 residues.

This clone was recorded a few times. This chain connects TRBV10-3 to TRBJ2-7; D remains ambiguous. Trimming removed 10 bases from V and 5 bases from J, with 12 bases in between. The CDR3 runs to 11 residues. Germline V gene sequence: CDR1 ENHRY, CDR2 SYGVKD. CDR3: CATAESHEQYF. Written as DNA, the CDR3 is TGTGCCACCGCTGAGAGCCACGAGCAGTACTTC.

DNA of the CDR3: TGTGCCTGGGAAACAGGGTCCACTGAAGCTTTCTTT. This sequence encodes CAWETGSTEAFF. The chain uses TRBV30 and TRBJ1-1; perhaps TRBD1 as D (6 bases). The CDR3 totals 12 residues. The germline CDR1 and CDR2 sequences are GTSNPN and SVGIG (reference sequence). V was clipped by 5 bases and J by 4 bases, with 11 bases between them.

A few counts support this clone. CDR3 sequence (DNA): TGTGCCAGCAGCCTCAGGGGGCAGCTTAATCAGCCCCAGCATTTT. As protein: CASSLRGQLNQPQHF. The rearrangement uses TRBV9 and TRBJ1-5, with 8 bases fitting TRBD1. Germline trimming cut 4 bases from V and 4 bases from J; bases unmatched to any gene: 7. The germline V gene has CDR1 SGDLS and CDR2 YYNGEE. This CDR3 has 15 amino acids.

A few counts support this clone. The chain carries TRBV5-1 and TRBJ2-5, with 9 positions matching TRBD2. The CDR3 is 14 amino acids. V gave up 3 bases and J gave up 4 bases; unmatched junction bases: 4. The V gene's germline CDR1 is SGHRS and CDR2 YFSETQ. Here the CDR3 DNA reads TGCGCCAGCAGCTCGTGGACTAGCGCAGAGACCCAGTACTTC. This encodes CASSSWTSAETQYF.

This clone was counted a few times. This chain joins TRBV9 and TRBJ2-5; D is uncertain. CDR1 and CDR2 (germline): SGDLS, YYNGEE. Trimming pared 0 bases from V and 3 bases from J, leaving 9 bases between. The CDR3 is 14 residues long. CDR3 amino acids: CASSVAPVEETQYF. In DNA form, the CDR3 reads TGTGCCAGCAGCGTAGCTCCGGTAGAAGAGACCCAGTACTTC.

The chain is built from TRBV7-9 and TRBJ2-1, with 10 bases aligning to TRBD1. Germline CDR1 reads SEHNR; CDR2 reads FQNEAQ (reference sequence). The CDR3 has 14 residues. The V gene end was trimmed by 5 bases and the J gene end by 7 bases; junction bases not matched to a gene: 5. The CDR3 sequence: CASSHRQGANEQFF. The CDR3 DNA reads as TGTGCCAGCAGCCACCGACAGGGGGCGAATGAGCAGTTCTTC. The full variable domain, with the rest looked up from reference TRBV7-9 and TRBJ2-1, is DTGVSQNPRHKITKRGQNVTFRCDPISEHNRLYWYRQTLGQGPEFLTYFQNEAQLEKSRLLSDRFSAERPKGSFSTLEIQRTEQGDSAMYLCASSHRQGANEQFFGPGTRLTVL.

This clone has a handful of counts. V usage is TRBV7-2 and J usage is TRBJ2-5; D is uncertain. The CDR3 is 13 amino acids. Looked up from germline, CDR1 is SGHTA and CDR2 is FQGNSA. Trimming cost V 3 bases and J 1 base, with 6 bases left between them. The CDR3 spells CASSFRPQETQYF. In DNA form, the CDR3 reads TGTGCCAGCAGCTTCAGGCCCCAAGAGACCCAGTACTTC.

The chain employs TRBV7-2 and TRBJ1-2; the D is unclear. V gave up 1 base and J gave up 5 bases, with 8 bases separating them. This CDR3 region has 13 residues. Germline CDR1 SGHTA, CDR2 FQGNSA. The CDR3 reads CASSLGGGYGYTF. In nucleotides, the CDR3 is TGTGCCAGCAGCTTAGGGGGAGGATATGGCTACACCTTC.

V is TRBV29-1 and J is TRBJ2-2; D is unresolved. V was pared by 2 bases and J by 1 base, with 8 bases between. The CDR3 sequence is 14 residues long. The germline CDR1 and CDR2 sequences are SQVTM and ANQGSEA. In nucleotides, the CDR3 is TGCAGCGTTGAAATCAGTTTGAACACCGGGGAGCTGTTTTTT. Amino acids: CSVEISLNTGELFF.